This TCR beta chain originates from a study of T cells in Graves' hyperthyroidism and ophthalmopathy. RNA transcripts yielded amplified TCR beta CDR3 regions. Researchers ran a first-round RT-PCR on the TCR CDR3 using the HTBI primer set. TCRdb fed the multiplex PCR reads into MiXCR, producing one record per CDR3 protein. Of roughly 300,000 distinct CDR3 sequences in the sample, 18% were seen once. Fresh 10 ml peripheral blood yielded PBMCs. This clonotype was seen only a few times. As yet, its antigen is unknown. Findings and caveats of the study: Separating ophthalmopathy from stable hyperthyroidism was achieved by a 13 V-J model. Within blood appeared most thyroid clonotypes that had expanded above 0.001.

V lost 1 base to trimming and J lost 3 bases, with 9 bases between them. This CDR3 contains 14 residues. Germline V lookup: CDR1 SGHAT, CDR2 FQNNGV. The rearrangement uses TRBV11-2 and TRBJ1-2; D is unclear. The sequenced sample consisted of blood. This receptor was taken from a woman between 50 and 59 years old with Graves' hyperthyroidism. The CDR3 DNA follows: TGTGCCAGCAGCTTAGGAACCGGGTACTATGGCTACACCTTC. It codes for CASSLGTGYYGYTF. The variable domain in full, with the rest retrieved from reference TRBV11-2 and TRBJ1-2, is EAGVAQSPRYKIIEKRQSVAFWCNPISGHATLYWYQQILGQGPKLLIQFQNNGVVDDSQLPKDRFSAERLKGVDSTLKIQPAKLEDSAVYLCASSLGTGYYGYTFGSGTRLTVV.